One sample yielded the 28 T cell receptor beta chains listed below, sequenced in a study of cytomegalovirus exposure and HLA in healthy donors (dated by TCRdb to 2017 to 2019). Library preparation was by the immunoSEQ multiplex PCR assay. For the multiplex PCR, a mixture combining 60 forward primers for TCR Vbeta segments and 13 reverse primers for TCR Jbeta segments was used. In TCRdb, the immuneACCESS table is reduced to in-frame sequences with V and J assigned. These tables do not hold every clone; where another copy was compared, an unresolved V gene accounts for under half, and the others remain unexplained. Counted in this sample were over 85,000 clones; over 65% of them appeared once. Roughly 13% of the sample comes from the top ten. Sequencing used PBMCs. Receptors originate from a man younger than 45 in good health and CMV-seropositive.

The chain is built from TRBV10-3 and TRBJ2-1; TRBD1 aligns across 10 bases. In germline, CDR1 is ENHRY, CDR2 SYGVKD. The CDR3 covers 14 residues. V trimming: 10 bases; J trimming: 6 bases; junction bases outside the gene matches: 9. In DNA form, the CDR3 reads TGTGCCAGTCGACCGGGACAGGGGAGCAATGAGCAGTTCTTC. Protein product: CASRPGQGSNEQFF.

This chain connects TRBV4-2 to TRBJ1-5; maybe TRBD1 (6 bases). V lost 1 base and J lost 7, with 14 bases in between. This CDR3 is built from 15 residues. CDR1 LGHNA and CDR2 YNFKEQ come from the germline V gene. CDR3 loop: CASSQVMGAAQPQHF. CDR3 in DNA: TGTGCCAGCAGCCAAGTGATGGGGGCTGCGCAGCCCCAGCATTTT.

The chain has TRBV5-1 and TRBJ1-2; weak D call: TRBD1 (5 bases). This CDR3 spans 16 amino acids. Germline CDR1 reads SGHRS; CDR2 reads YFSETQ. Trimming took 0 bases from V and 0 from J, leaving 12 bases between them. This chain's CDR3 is CASSLEPTVSNYGYTF. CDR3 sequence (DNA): TGCGCCAGCAGCTTGGAGCCGACAGTCTCTAACTATGGCTACACCTTC.

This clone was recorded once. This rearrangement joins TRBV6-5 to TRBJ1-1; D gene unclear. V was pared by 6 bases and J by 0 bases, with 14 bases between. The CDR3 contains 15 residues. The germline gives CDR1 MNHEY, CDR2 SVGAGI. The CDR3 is CASRNVHVMNTEAFF. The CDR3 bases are TGTGCCAGCAGGAACGTACATGTGATGAACACTGAAGCTTTCTTT.

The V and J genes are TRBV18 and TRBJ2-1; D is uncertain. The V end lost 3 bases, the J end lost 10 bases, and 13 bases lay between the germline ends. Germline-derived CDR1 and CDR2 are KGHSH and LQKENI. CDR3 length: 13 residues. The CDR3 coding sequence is TGTGCCAGCTCACCTCCACCGACTGGCGAGCAGTTCTTC. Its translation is CASSPPPTGEQFF.

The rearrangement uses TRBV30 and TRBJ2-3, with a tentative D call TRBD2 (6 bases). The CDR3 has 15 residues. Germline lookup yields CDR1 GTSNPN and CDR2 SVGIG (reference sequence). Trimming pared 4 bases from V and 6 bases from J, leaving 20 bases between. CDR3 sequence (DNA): TGTGCCTGGAATACGTGGAGGGAAGACGGGGATACGCAGTATTTT. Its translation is CAWNTWREDGDTQYF.

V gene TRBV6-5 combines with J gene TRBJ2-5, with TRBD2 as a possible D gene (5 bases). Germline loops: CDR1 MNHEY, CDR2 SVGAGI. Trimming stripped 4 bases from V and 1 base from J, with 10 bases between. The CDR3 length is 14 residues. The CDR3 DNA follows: TGTGCCAGCAGTTTCGAGGGTCCCCAAGAGACCCAGTACTTC. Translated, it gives CASSFEGPQETQYF.

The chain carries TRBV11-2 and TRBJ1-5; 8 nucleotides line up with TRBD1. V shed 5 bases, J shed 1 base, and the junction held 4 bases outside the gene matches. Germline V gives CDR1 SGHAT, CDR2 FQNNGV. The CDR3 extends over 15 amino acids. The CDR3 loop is CASSLTGGSNQPQHF. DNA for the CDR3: TGTGCCAGCAGCCTTACAGGGGGGAGCAATCAGCCCCAGCATTTT.

In DNA form, the CDR3 reads TGTGCCACCGCGAAGGGGGCGAGGGAAGCTTTCTTT. Protein sequence: CATAKGAREAFF. The chain combines TRBV19 with TRBJ1-1, with TRBD1 matching over 7 bases. The V segment lost 10 bases and the J segment 8 bases; nucleotides outside the gene matches: 10. The CDR3 has 12 residues. The germline gives CDR1 LNHDA, CDR2 SQIVND (reference sequence).

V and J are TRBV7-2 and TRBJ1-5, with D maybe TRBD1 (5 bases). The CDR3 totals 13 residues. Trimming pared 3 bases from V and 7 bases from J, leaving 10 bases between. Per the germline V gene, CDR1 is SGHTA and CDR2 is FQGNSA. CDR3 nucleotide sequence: TGTGCCAGCAGCTTCCAGGGAGGCCAGCCCCAGCATTTT. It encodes CASSFQGGQPQHF.

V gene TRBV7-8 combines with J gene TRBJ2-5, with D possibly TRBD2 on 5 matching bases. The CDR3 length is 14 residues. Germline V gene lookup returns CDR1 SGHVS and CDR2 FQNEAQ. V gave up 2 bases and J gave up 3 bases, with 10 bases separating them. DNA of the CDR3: TGTGCCAGCAGCTTACCAGGAGGAAAAGAGACCCAGTACTTC. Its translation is CASSLPGGKETQYF.

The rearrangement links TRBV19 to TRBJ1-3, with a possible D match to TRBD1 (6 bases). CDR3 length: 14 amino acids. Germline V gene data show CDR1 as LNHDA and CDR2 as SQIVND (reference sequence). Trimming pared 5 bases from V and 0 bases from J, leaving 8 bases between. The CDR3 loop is CASSLDSSGNTIYF. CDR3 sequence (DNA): TGTGCCAGTAGTCTGGACAGCTCTGGAAACACCATATATTTT.

The CDR3 DNA follows: TGTGCCAGCAGTGACTTCGGGAGGGGATTTAGCTATGGCTACACCTTC. Its protein is CASSDFGRGFSYGYTF. This rearrangement joins TRBV6-1 to TRBJ1-2, with D perhaps TRBD1 (5 bases). V was clipped by 3 bases and J by 4 bases, with 18 bases between them. This CDR3 has 16 amino acids. Germline V CDR1 and CDR2: MNHNS, SASEGT.

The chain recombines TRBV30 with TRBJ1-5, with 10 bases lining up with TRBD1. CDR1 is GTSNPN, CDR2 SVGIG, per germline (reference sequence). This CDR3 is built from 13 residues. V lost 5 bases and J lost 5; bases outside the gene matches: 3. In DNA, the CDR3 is TGTGCCTGGTCCGGGACAGGGGATCAGCCCCAGCATTTT. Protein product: CAWSGTGDQPQHF.

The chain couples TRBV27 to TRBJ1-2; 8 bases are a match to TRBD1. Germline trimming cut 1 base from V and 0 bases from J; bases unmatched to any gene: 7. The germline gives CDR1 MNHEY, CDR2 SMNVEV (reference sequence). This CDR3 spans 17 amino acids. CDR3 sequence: CASSLLGRGRSNYGYTF. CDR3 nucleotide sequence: TGTGCCAGCAGTTTATTGGGCAGGGGGCGGTCTAACTATGGCTACACCTTC.

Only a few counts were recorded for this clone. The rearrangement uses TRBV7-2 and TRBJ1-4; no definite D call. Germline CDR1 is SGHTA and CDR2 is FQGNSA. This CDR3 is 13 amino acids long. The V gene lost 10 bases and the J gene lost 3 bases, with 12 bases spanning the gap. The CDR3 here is CATRLAANEKLFF. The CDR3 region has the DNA TGTGCCACCAGGCTGGCGGCTAATGAAAAACTGTTTTTT.

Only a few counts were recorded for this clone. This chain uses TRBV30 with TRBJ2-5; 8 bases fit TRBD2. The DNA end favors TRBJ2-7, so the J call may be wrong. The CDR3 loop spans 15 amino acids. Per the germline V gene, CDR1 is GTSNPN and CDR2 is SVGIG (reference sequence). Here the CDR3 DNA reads TGTGCCTGGAGTGTTAGAGCGGGGGCTTTCTCCGAGCAGTACTTC. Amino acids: CAWSVRAGAFSEQYF.

The CDR3 DNA reads TGTGCCAGCAGTGACTGCACCCATCCGGACAGGCCCTACGAGCAGTACTTC. Translating gives CASSDCTHPDRPYEQYF. The chain couples TRBV6-4 to TRBJ2-7, with 7 bases matching TRBD1. Germline CDR1 reads MRHNA; CDR2 reads SNTAGT. Trimming cost V 1 base and J 2 bases; bases outside gene matches: 11. The CDR3 has 17 amino acids.

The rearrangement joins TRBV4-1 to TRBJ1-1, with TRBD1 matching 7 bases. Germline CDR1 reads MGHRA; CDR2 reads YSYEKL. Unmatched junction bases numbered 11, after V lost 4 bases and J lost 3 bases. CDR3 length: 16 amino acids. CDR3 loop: CASSPEDRRPDTEAFF. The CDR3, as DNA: TGCGCCAGCAGCCCAGAGGACAGGCGCCCTGACACTGAAGCTTTCTTT.

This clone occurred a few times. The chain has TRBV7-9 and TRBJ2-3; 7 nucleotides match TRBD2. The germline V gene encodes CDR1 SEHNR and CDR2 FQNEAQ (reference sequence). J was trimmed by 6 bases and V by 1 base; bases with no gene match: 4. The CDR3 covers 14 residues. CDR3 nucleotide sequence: TGTGCCAGCAGCTTAGTACGGGAGGTCGATACGCAGTATTTT. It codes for CASSLVREVDTQYF. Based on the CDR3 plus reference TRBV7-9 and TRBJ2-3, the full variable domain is DTGVSQNPRHKITKRGQNVTFRCDPISEHNRLYWYRQTLGQGPEFLTYFQNEAQLEKSRLLSDRFSAERPKGSFSTLEIQRTEQGDSAMYLCASSLVREVDTQYFGPGTRLTVL.

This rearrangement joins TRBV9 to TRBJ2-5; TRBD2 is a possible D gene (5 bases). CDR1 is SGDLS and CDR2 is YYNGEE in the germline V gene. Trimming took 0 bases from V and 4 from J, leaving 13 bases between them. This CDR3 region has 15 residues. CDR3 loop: CASSVGVREGETQYF. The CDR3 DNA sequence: TGTGCCAGCAGCGTAGGGGTGAGGGAAGGAGAGACCCAGTACTTC.

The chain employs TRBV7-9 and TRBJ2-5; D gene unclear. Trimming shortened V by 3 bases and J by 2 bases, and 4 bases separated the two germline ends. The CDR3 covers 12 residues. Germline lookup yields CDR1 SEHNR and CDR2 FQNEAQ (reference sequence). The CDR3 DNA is TGTGCCAGCAGCTTTTCACAAGAGACCCAGTACTTC. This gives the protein CASSFSQETQYF.

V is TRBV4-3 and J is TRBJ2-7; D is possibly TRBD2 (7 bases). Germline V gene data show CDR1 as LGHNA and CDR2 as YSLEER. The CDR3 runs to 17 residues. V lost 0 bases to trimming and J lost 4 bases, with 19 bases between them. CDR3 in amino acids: CASSQDPPGGETYEQYF. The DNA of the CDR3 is TGCGCCAGCAGCCAAGATCCGCCGGGGGGCGAAACGTACGAGCAGTACTTC.

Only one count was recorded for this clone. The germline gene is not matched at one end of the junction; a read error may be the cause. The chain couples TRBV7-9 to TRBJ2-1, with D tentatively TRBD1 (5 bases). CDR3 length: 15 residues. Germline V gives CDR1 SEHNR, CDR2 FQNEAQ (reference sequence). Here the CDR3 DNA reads TGTTCCAGCAGCGCTGCCGTAGGGGAAAGGAATGAGCAGTTCTTC. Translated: CSSSAAVGERNEQFF.

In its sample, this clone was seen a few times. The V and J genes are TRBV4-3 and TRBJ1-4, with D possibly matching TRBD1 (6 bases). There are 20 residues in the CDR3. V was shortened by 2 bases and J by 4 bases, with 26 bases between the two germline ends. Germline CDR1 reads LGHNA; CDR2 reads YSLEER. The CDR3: CASSQRIRGRGGVDNEKLFF. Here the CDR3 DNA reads TGCGCCAGCAGCCAAAGGATCAGGGGCCGGGGGGGAGTGGATAATGAAAAACTGTTTTTT.

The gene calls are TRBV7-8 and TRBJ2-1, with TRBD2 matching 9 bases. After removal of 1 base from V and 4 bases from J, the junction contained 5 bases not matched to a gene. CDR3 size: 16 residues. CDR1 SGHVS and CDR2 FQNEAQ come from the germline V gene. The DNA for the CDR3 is TGTGCCAGCAGCTTAGAGGCGGGGGGGATTTACAATGAGCAGTTCTTC. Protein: CASSLEAGGIYNEQFF.

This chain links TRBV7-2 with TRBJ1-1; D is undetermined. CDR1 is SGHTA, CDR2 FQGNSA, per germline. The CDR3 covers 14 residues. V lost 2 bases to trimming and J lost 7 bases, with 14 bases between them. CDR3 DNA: TGTGCCAGCAGCTTATTACCCGAGGCCGGTGAAGCTTTCTTT. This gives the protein CASSLLPEAGEAFF.

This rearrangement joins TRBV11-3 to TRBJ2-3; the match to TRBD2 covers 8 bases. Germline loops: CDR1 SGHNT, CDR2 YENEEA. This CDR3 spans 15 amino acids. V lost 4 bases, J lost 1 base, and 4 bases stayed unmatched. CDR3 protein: CASSSLAGRTDTQYF. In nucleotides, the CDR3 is TGTGCCAGCAGCTCCCTAGCGGGTCGCACAGATACGCAGTATTTT.